Listed here are 20 T cell receptor beta chains from one sample, sequenced in a study of T cells in Graves' hyperthyroidism and ophthalmopathy. The source material, RNA transcripts, was used to amplify TCR beta CDR3 regions. When the TCR CDR3 underwent first-round RT-PCR, the HTBI primer set was used. Each CDR3 protein is one row after TCRdb ran MiXCR on the multiplex PCR reads. The repertoire holds about 260,000 distinct CDR3 sequences, with roughly 15% as singletons. The material sequenced was blood. These receptors originate from a woman aged 18-29 years with Graves' ophthalmopathy.

This clonotype was observed a handful of times. The J gene is TRBJ1-1, the V gene TRBV4-2; TRBD1 matches 11 bases. Germline values: CDR1 LGHNA, CDR2 YNFKEQ. Trimming removed 4 bases from V and 1 base from J; junction bases left unmatched: 5. CDR3 length: 16 amino acids. In DNA form, the CDR3 reads TGTGCCAGCAGCCCGGACAGGGGGCGCGGGAACACTGAAGCTTTCTTT. Protein sequence: CASSPDRGRGNTEAFF.

This clonotype was observed at least ten times. J is TRBJ1-1 and V is TRBV7-8; D unclear. The CDR3 is made up of 12 amino acids. Trimming cost V 5 bases and J 4 bases, with 8 bases left between them. CDR1 is SGHVS and CDR2 is FQNEAQ in the germline V gene. The CDR3 DNA reads TGTGCCAGCAGCCCCCTTTCCACTGAAGCTTTCTTT. Residues: CASSPLSTEAFF.

With respect to this clonotype: A much larger clone differs from this one at a single base, so this may be a read error. The chain joins TRBV19 to TRBJ2-1, with D perhaps matching TRBD2 (5 bases). The J call is uncertain, as TRBJ2-7 better fits the DNA end. This CDR3 has 16 residues. Germline loops: CDR1 LNHDA, CDR2 SQIVND (reference sequence). CDR3 protein: CASSIVASWLYNEQYF. The CDR3 DNA is TGTGCCAGTAGTATAGTAGCGAGCTGGCTCTACAATGAGCAGTACTTC.

This clonotype has ten or more counts. The gene calls are TRBV5-1 and TRBJ2-7; D ambiguous. This CDR3 has 16 amino acids. Germline V gives CDR1 SGHRS, CDR2 YFSETQ. V dropped 1 base and J dropped 0 bases, with 14 bases sitting between them. The CDR3 reads CASSLFGVSSSYEQYF. Written as DNA, the CDR3 is TGCGCCAGCAGCTTGTTTGGCGTCTCGAGCTCCTACGAGCAGTACTTC. The complete variable domain, with remaining parts taken from reference TRBV5-1 and TRBJ2-7, reads KAGVTQTPRYLIKTRGQQVTLSCSPISGHRSVSWYQQTPGQGLQFLFEYFSETQRNKGNFPGRFSGRQFSNSRSEMNVSTLELGDSALYLCASSLFGVSSSYEQYFGPGTRLTVT.

This clonotype was counted ten times or more. The chain carries TRBV7-9 and TRBJ2-5; 7 nucleotides agree with TRBD1. The length of the CDR3 is 15 residues. Trimming took 4 bases from V and 4 from J; bases not matched to a gene: 9. The V gene's germline CDR1 is SEHNR and CDR2 FQNEAQ (reference sequence). CDR3 nucleotide sequence: TGTGCCAGCAGCTCTGTAAGGGGGCCCGGAGAGACCCAGTACTTC. Amino acids: CASSSVRGPGETQYF.

The J gene is TRBJ2-2, the V gene TRBV30, with D hard to call. CDR3 length equals 13 residues. Trimming shortened V by 2 bases and J by 5 bases, and 9 bases separated the two germline ends. Germline values: CDR1 GTSNPN, CDR2 SVGIG (reference sequence). The chain's CDR3 is CAWSRMGTGELFF. The DNA for the CDR3 is TGTGCCTGGAGTAGAATGGGGACCGGGGAGCTGTTTTTT.

This clonotype was seen at least ten times. The chain joins TRBV5-6 to TRBJ2-1; possible D gene TRBD1, 6 bases. CDR3 length: 15 amino acids. V dropped 0 bases and J dropped 2 bases, with 9 bases sitting between them. Germline V gene lookup returns CDR1 SGHDT and CDR2 YYEEEE. CDR3 sequence: CASSLAGTPYNEQFF. CDR3 in DNA: TGTGCCAGCAGCTTGGCTGGGACACCCTACAATGAGCAGTTCTTC.

This clonotype was counted ten times or more. CDR3 protein: CASSLDRGRNNEQFF. CDR3 bases: TGTGCCAGCAGCCTAGACAGGGGACGAAACAATGAGCAGTTCTTC. This chain uses TRBV7-9 with TRBJ2-1; 8 nucleotides match TRBD1. CDR1 SEHNR and CDR2 FQNEAQ come from the germline V gene (reference sequence). The CDR3 extends over 15 amino acids. Trimming took 5 bases from V and 5 from J; bases not matched to a gene: 8.

This clonotype occurred many times. The chain employs TRBV30 and TRBJ1-3; no definite D call. CDR3 length equals 14 residues. Germline V gene lookup returns CDR1 GTSNPN and CDR2 SVGIG (reference sequence). V gave up 0 bases and J gave up 1 base, with 7 bases separating them. CDR3 region: CAWSVVRSGNTIYF. The DNA of the CDR3 is TGTGCCTGGAGTGTGGTGCGGTCTGGAAACACCATATATTTT.

This clonotype was found many times. The rearrangement links TRBV30 to TRBJ1-2; TRBD1 matches 7 bases. Germline lookup yields CDR1 GTSNPN and CDR2 SVGIG (reference sequence). Trimming removed 2 bases from V and 8 bases from J; junction bases left unmatched: 11. This CDR3 comprises 14 residues. The CDR3 protein is CAWSSTGTALGYTF. The CDR3 coding sequence is TGTGCCTGGAGTTCAACCGGGACAGCGCTGGGCTACACCTTC.

This clonotype was picked up many times. The chain uses TRBV11-3 and TRBJ2-1; D is possibly TRBD2 (5 bases). This CDR3 has 14 amino acids. Trimming removed 5 bases at V and 6 bases at J, with 14 bases between. Germline CDR1 SGHNT, CDR2 YENEEA. The CDR3: CASSQTVGSNEQFF. The CDR3 DNA follows: TGTGCCAGCAGCCAAACCGTGGGGAGCAATGAGCAGTTCTTC.

This clonotype was observed once. This may stem from a read error, because a much larger clone lies one nucleotide away. This chain links TRBV19 with TRBJ1-1, with 8 bases identical to TRBD1. The CDR3 has 13 amino acids. CDR1 and CDR2 (germline): LNHDA, SQIVND (reference sequence). CDR3 in DNA: TGTGCCAGTAGTCACGGACAGGGTTCTGAAGCTCTCTTT. Encoded protein: CASSHGQGSEALF.

This clonotype came up many times. The V call is TRBV28, the J call TRBJ1-4; D uncertain. Per the germline V gene, CDR1 is MDHEN and CDR2 is SYDVKM. The CDR3 length is 15 residues. Deletions cut 5 bases from V and 7 bases from J, with 17 bases between. CDR3 amino acids: CASSPNPRLGEKLFF. CDR3 nucleotide sequence: TGTGCCAGCAGTCCAAACCCAAGACTCGGTGAAAAACTGTTTTTT.

Many counts were recorded for this clonotype. V usage is TRBV6-2 or TRBV6-3 and J usage is TRBJ2-1, with no clear D. Germline V lookup: CDR1 MNHEY, CDR2 SVGEGT. CDR3 length: 15 amino acids. The ends were cut back, 0 bases at V and 4 bases at J, with 10 bases in the middle. This chain's CDR3 is CASSYSNGFYNEQFF. CDR3 bases: TGTGCCAGCAGTTACTCGAACGGATTTTACAATGAGCAGTTCTTC.

The sample holds many counts of this clonotype. The V and J genes are TRBV9 and TRBJ2-7, with D perhaps TRBD1 (6 bases). This CDR3 has 14 residues. Germline CDR1 reads SGDLS; CDR2 reads YYNGEE. V lost 0 bases, J lost 0 bases, and 7 bases lay in between. The CDR3 sequence: CASSVGTASYEQYF. The CDR3 region has the DNA TGTGCCAGCAGCGTAGGGACAGCCTCCTACGAGCAGTACTTC.

The sample holds many counts of this clonotype. The V call is TRBV25-1, the J call TRBJ2-3, with a weak D call TRBD2 (5 bases). The germline V gene has CDR1 MGHDK and CDR2 SYGVNS. CDR3 length: 14 amino acids. The V gene lost 8 bases and the J gene lost 4 bases, with 16 bases spanning the gap. CDR3 loop: CASSRPGKPDTQYF. In nucleotides, the CDR3 is TGTGCCAGCTCTAGGCCGGGGAAACCAGATACGCAGTATTTT. Drawing the rest from reference TRBV25-1 and TRBJ2-3, the complete variable domain is EADIYQTPRYLVIGTGKKITLECSQTMGHDKMYWYQQDPGMELHLIHYSYGVNSTEKGDLSSESTVSRIRTEHFPLTLESARPSHTSQYLCASSRPGKPDTQYFGPGTRLTVL.

The gene calls are TRBV3-1 and TRBJ2-7; the match to TRBD2 covers 14 bases. V lost 4 bases to trimming and J lost 6 bases; unmatched junction nucleotides: 5. Per germline, CDR1 LGHDT and CDR2 YNNKEL (reference sequence). The CDR3 has 15 amino acids. CDR3 nucleotide sequence: TGTGCCAGCAGCCGACTAGCGGGGGGGCCGGTCGAGCAGTACTTC. It yields the protein CASSRLAGGPVEQYF.

Ten or more counts support this clonotype. V is TRBV7-2 and J is TRBJ2-7; 10 bases are shared with TRBD2. The V and J ends lost 7 bases and 1 base, in that order; junction bases with no gene match: 10. This CDR3 is 16 amino acids long. Germline V gene sequence: CDR1 SGHTA, CDR2 FQGNSA. The CDR3: CASTRAGGVGSYEQYF. The CDR3 DNA reads TGTGCCAGCACCAGAGCGGGAGGGGTAGGATCCTACGAGCAGTACTTC.

At least ten counts were recorded for this clonotype. The J gene is TRBJ1-1, the V gene TRBV20-1, with D possibly being TRBD1 (6 bases). Germline loops: CDR1 DFQATT, CDR2 SNEGSKA (reference sequence). Deletions cut 1 base from V and 5 bases from J, with 11 bases between. The CDR3 length is 13 residues. The CDR3, as DNA: TGCAGTGCTAGAGGAGGGGGGGGGACTGAAGCTTTCTTT. Amino acids: CSARGGGGTEAFF.

Ten or more counts support this clonotype. This rearrangement joins TRBV18 to TRBJ2-1; 11 positions match TRBD1. Trimming took 3 bases from V and 7 from J; bases not matched to a gene: 8. From germline, CDR1 is KGHSH and CDR2 LQKENI. This CDR3 region has 16 residues. CDR3 residues: CASSPFGQGAGNEQFF. The CDR3 region has the DNA TGTGCCAGCTCACCTTTTGGACAGGGGGCTGGAAATGAGCAGTTCTTC. The whole variable domain, remainder taken from reference TRBV18 and TRBJ2-1, is NAGVMQNPRHLVRRRGQEARLRCSPMKGHSHVYWYRQLPEEGLKFMVYLQKENIIDESGMPKERFSAEFPKEGPSILRIQQVVRGDSAAYFCASSPFGQGAGNEQFFGPGTRLTVL.